These T cell receptor beta chains were read from a single sample in a study of monozygotic twins with inflammatory bowel disease. Following a re-call of the 5' RACE reads, TCRdb has one entry per CDR3 protein and lacks DNA. The sample table sets out around 380,000 distinct CDR3 sequences. The sample was blood. These TCRs come from a human donor with ulcerative colitis or Crohn's disease, or a healthy co-twin of an affected twin (not recorded which). CDR3s include the opening cysteine and the closing phenylalanine or tryptophan. Fields, in order: V gene, J gene, CDR3 protein.

TRBV7-9	TRBJ2-1	CASTEMDGEQFF
TRBV15	TRBJ2-3	CATSRDPTGTDTQYF
TRBV7-8	TRBJ1-1	CASSERFSGTEAFF
TRBV20-1	TRBJ2-1	CSARAGTSGRAYNEQFF
TRBV4-2	TRBJ1-1	CASSQEPGGPEAFF
TRBV28	TRBJ1-5	CASQGSRSNQPQHF
TRBV20-1	TRBJ2-1	CSASRPLAGDHNEQFF
TRBV5-4	TRBJ2-3	CASSLDRGTTDTQYF
TRBV12-3/TRBV12-4	TRBJ1-2	CASSRGQGWSYTF
TRBV19	TRBJ2-1	CASRVRGRDEQFF
TRBV7-2	TRBJ2-2	CASRLTGELFF
TRBV7-7	TRBJ2-2	CASSLAGGYTGELFF
TRBV7-6	TRBJ2-1	CASRPSGENEQFF
TRBV12-3/TRBV12-4	TRBJ2-3	CASSLSGRADTQYF
TRBV29-1	TRBJ1-2	CSVDPGQRYGYTF
TRBV20-1	TRBJ1-4	CSAPGTLEKLFF
TRBV5-1	TRBJ2-2	CASSFQGSNTGELFF
TRBV15	TRBJ1-2	CATSRETGNNRTF
TRBV5-1	TRBJ1-3	CASSAGSQGAYSGNTIYF
TRBV21-1	TRBJ2-2	CARWEGGNTGELFF
TRBV20-1	TRBJ1-2	CSARDVFGSYGYTF
TRBV30	TRBJ2-7	CAWNSGSSYEQYF
TRBV4-2	TRBJ2-1	CASSQEGLALNEQFF
TRBV9	TRBJ2-1	CASSTGLAETQFF
TRBV28	TRBJ2-1	CANSLTRLAVYNEQFF
TRBV3-1	TRBJ1-1	CASSHVSLGRNTEAFF
TRBV28	TRBJ2-3	CASSPSSGRPGNTQYF
TRBV25-1	TRBJ1-6	CASRPDRAFYNSPLHF
TRBV7-2	TRBJ2-2	CASSISGTGELFF
TRBV5-1	TRBJ2-1	CASSFTAGDDDEQFF
TRBV30	TRBJ2-2	CAWSSGPLTGELFF
TRBV6-5	TRBJ2-3	CASSYSWDRVLQDTQYF
TRBV7-9	TRBJ2-1	CASSYAGGLKNEQFF
TRBV3-1	TRBJ1-2	CASSRGQTLANYGYTF
TRBV7-9	TRBJ2-7	CASSFNHEQYF
TRBV7-2	TRBJ2-3	CASSLVDRSTDTQYF
TRBV6-2/TRBV6-3	TRBJ2-5	CASGGQVQETQYF
TRBV20-1	TRBJ1-2	CSASADGLTNYGYTF
TRBV12-3/TRBV12-4	TRBJ1-1	CASRLTSGLTEAFF
TRBV3-1	TRBJ2-7	CASSQGWGSSYEQYF
TRBV2	TRBJ2-2	CASSESGELFF
TRBV7-2	TRBJ2-5	CASSSRKPRQETQYF
TRBV5-1	TRBJ1-2	CASSQTLNYGYTF
TRBV12-3/TRBV12-4	TRBJ2-3	CASTLHFRGAGVPPDTQYF
TRBV6-1	TRBJ2-1	CASSPTRQGRNEQFF
TRBV5-1	TRBJ1-5	CASSPGTAFNQPQHF